Below are 8 T cell receptor beta chains sequenced from a single sample in a study of shared clonotypes between healthy human individuals. Sequenced by immunoSEQ multiplex PCR; TCRdb stores in-frame clones only, minus some. The sample shows about 1.4 million clones, 95% to 97% of them seen only once. The sequencing sample was made of naive CD4+ T cells sorted from blood. Sample subset: CD45RA+ positively selected. Receptor source: a man under 40 in good health.

Details on this clone: A single base separates this from a much larger clone, so it may be a read error. This chain uses TRBV7-8 with TRBJ2-7; 11 bases agree with TRBD2. The CDR3 covers 16 residues. Germline CDR1 is SGHVS and CDR2 is FQNEAQ. V lost 2 bases and J lost 4; bases outside the gene matches: 7. CDR3 bases: TGTGCCAGCAGCTTAATGCCTAGCGGGAGGTTGTACGAGCAGTACTTC. Its translation: CASSLMPSGRLYEQYF.

About this clone itself: Other DNA variants within this sample encode the same CDR3. V is TRBV5-4 and J is TRBJ2-1; 12 positions match TRBD2. Unmatched junction bases numbered 4, after V lost 0 bases and J lost 9 bases. The CDR3 length is 15 residues. Per the germline V gene, CDR1 is SGHNT and CDR2 is YYREEE (reference sequence). CDR3 bases: TGTGCCAGCAGCTTGGGACTAGCGGGAGCAGGTGAGCAGTTCTTC. Protein sequence: CASSLGLAGAGEQFF.

This chain uses TRBV7-2 with TRBJ1-2, with 8 bases fitting TRBD1. CDR1 SGHTA and CDR2 FQGNSA come from the germline V gene. The CDR3 is made up of 17 amino acids. V dropped 2 bases and J dropped 1; count of bases not matched to a gene: 9. The CDR3 DNA reads TGTGCCAGCAGCTTAAGGGTCAGGGGGCTGTTTAACTATGGCTACACCTTC. Residues: CASSLRVRGLFNYGYTF.

This chain joins TRBV19 and TRBJ1-5, with D tentatively TRBD1 (6 bases). Per germline, CDR1 LNHDA and CDR2 SQIVND (reference sequence). With 5 bases removed from V and 2 bases from J, the gap between germline ends came to 19 bases. The CDR3 extends over 17 amino acids. The CDR3 region has the DNA TGTGCCAGTAGTGGGAGGAACGGACAGAGGGGCAATCAGCCCCAGCATTTT. It translates to CASSGRNGQRGNQPQHF. Filled out from reference TRBV19 and TRBJ1-5, the complete variable domain reads DGGITQSPKYLFRKEGQNVTLSCEQNLNHDAMYWYRQDPGQGLRLIYYSQIVNDFQKGDIAEGYSVSREKKESFPLTVTSAQKNPTAFYLCASSGRNGQRGNQPQHFGDGTRLSIL.

The chain is built from TRBV7-2 and TRBJ1-3; D might be TRBD1 (6 bases). Germline CDR1 reads SGHTA; CDR2 reads FQGNSA. The CDR3 has 16 residues. With 1 base removed from V and 4 bases from J, the gap between germline ends came to 14 bases. CDR3 bases: TGTGCCAGCAGCTTAGGGACAGCCAACGCAGGAAACACCATATATTTT. Translating it yields CASSLGTANAGNTIYF.

The chain uses TRBV7-2 and TRBJ1-4, with 8 positions matching TRBD1. The V gene's germline CDR1 is SGHTA and CDR2 FQGNSA. The J segment lost 8 bases and the V segment lost 6 bases, leaving 5 bases of the junction unmatched. CDR3 length: 13 amino acids. CDR3 amino acids: CASSQGAQEKLFF. The CDR3 region has the DNA TGTGCCAGCAGTCAGGGGGCGCAAGAAAAACTGTTTTTT.

The rearrangement links TRBV28 to TRBJ2-7; the D is unclear. Germline CDR1 and CDR2: MDHEN and SYDVKM. CDR3 length: 12 residues. Deletions cut 3 bases from V and 3 bases from J, with 6 bases between. The CDR3 is CASSFSHYEQYF. The CDR3 DNA sequence: TGTGCCAGCAGTTTCTCCCACTACGAGCAGTACTTC.

The CDR3 DNA is TGTGCCAGCAGTTACCCCGGGCCAGGCGAGGCTTTCTTT. This sequence encodes CASSYPGPGEAFF. The chain couples TRBV6-6 to TRBJ1-1; D is unresolved. The germline CDR1 and CDR2 sequences are MNHNY and SVGAGI (reference sequence). This CDR3 has 13 amino acids. V was trimmed by 2 bases and J by 11 bases, leaving 15 bases between them.